A selection of T cell receptor beta chains follows, all from one sample in a study of cytomegalovirus exposure and HLA in healthy donors. Clones were sequenced by immunoSEQ multiplex PCR, and TCRdb holds only the in-frame ones, with some missing. The sample includes about 150,000 clones, roughly 72% of them seen just once. Sequenced sample: PBMCs. Every receptor here comes from a man aged 25-45 years in good health and CMV-seronegative. The CDR3 runs from the conserved cysteine through the conserved F or W. A D gene is named only where the DNA matches it firmly. Clone size is shown for a subset of rows, as once, few, many or a class of expanded clone.

cdr3_nt cdr3_aa v_call clone_size j_call d_call
TGTGCCAGCAGCGGGTATGGGACTCGGCTTAGTGAGGAGCAGTTCTTC CASSGYGTRLSEEQFF TRBV4-2 - TRBJ2-1 -
TGCAGCTTTGGGGAGGGCTCGTACAATGAGCAGTTCTTC CSFGEGSYNEQFF TRBV29-1 - TRBJ2-1 TRBD2
TGTGCCAGCAGCGAGGGAGCTACAATGGGAGGCTACACCTTC CASSEGATMGGYTF TRBV9 few TRBJ1-2 -
TGTGCCAGTAGGGACAGTTTAAACGAGCAGTACTTC CASRDSLNEQYF TRBV19 - TRBJ2-7 -
TGTGCCAGCAGCTTGGCAGGGGGAAATGGCGGCTACACCTTC CASSLAGGNGGYTF TRBV7-9 - TRBJ1-2 TRBD1
TGCAGCGTCCGGGACAGGGGGCGTGAAAAACTGTTTTTT CSVRDRGREKLFF TRBV29-1 few TRBJ1-4 TRBD1
TGTGCCAGCAGCCGCCTGGGCTCAAACTATGGCTACACCTTC CASSRLGSNYGYTF TRBV7-2 - TRBJ1-2 -
TGTGCCAGCTCCCGAGGACAAGGGGGAATGAAAAAACTGTTTTTT CASSRGQGGMKKLFF TRBV18 few TRBJ1-4 -
TGTGCCAGTAGTATACAGGGGCCCTACAATGAGCAGTTCTTC CASSIQGPYNEQFF TRBV19 - TRBJ2-1 -
TGTGCCAGCAGCTTGGGTCCAGTCACCCACCAAGAGACCCAGTACTTC CASSLGPVTHQETQYF TRBV5-6 - TRBJ2-5 -
TGCGCCAGCAGCTTAACGACAGGGACCGAGCAGTACTTC CASSLTTGTEQYF TRBV5-1 - TRBJ2-7 TRBD1
TGCGCCAGCAGTGAGTCTACAGGTGTTAACACCGGGGAGCTGTTTTTT CASSESTGVNTGELFF TRBV10-2 once TRBJ2-2 -
TGCGCCAGCAGCCAAGATCCCGTGACAGGGGTCACTGAAGCTTTCTTT CASSQDPVTGVTEAFF TRBV4-1 - TRBJ1-1 TRBD1
TGCGCCAGCAGCTTGACAGGGGTGAACACTGAAGCTTTCTTT CASSLTGVNTEAFF TRBV5-1 - TRBJ1-1 TRBD1
TGTGCCAGCAGCTGGGCAGCGGGGGGGTACAATGAGCAGTTCTTC CASSWAAGGYNEQFF TRBV5-4 - TRBJ2-1 TRBD2
TGTGCCAGCAGCGTAGGGCAGGGAAGTTATGGCTACACCTTC CASSVGQGSYGYTF TRBV9 - TRBJ1-2 -
TGCGCCAGCAGCCATGGACAGGGAGGTGGAACCGGGGAGCTGTTTTTT CASSHGQGGGTGELFF TRBV4-1 - TRBJ2-2 TRBD1
TGTGCCAGCAGCTTAGGAAGGGGATTAAACTATGGCTACACCTTC CASSLGRGLNYGYTF TRBV13 - TRBJ1-2 -
TGTGCCAGCAGCCTAGGGGGCGGCAATCAGCCCCAGCATTTT CASSLGGGNQPQHF TRBV6-6 few TRBJ1-5 TRBD1
TGTGCCAGTAGCTCCGGGACAGGGGTTACCGGGGAGCTGTTTTTT CASSSGTGVTGELFF TRBV19 - TRBJ2-2 TRBD1
TGTGCCAGCAGTTTAGGTAGTCCGGGTGGCACTGAAGCTTTCTTT CASSLGSPGGTEAFF TRBV28 once TRBJ1-1 -
TGTGCCAGCAGTGAAGGACAGGCCCATTCACCCCTCCACTTT CASSEGQAHSPLHF TRBV25-1 - TRBJ1-6 TRBD1
TGTGCCAGCAGTTTATCAGGCGGCAGGGGGATCAATCAGCCCCAGCATTTT CASSLSGGRGINQPQHF TRBV28 - TRBJ1-5 TRBD1
TGTGCCAGCAGCTTTAGATACGAGCAGTACTTC CASSFRYEQYF TRBV11-2 - TRBJ2-7 -
TGCGCCAGCAGCCAAGAGGGCGGGGCCGTTTATGGCTACACCTTC CASSQEGGAVYGYTF TRBV4-3 - TRBJ1-2 -
TGTGCCTGGAGTACAGGGGTGTCGACAGATACGCAGTATTTT CAWSTGVSTDTQYF TRBV30 - TRBJ2-3 TRBD1
TGCGCCAGCAGCTTTAGAGGCATGAACACTGAAGCTTTCTTT CASSFRGMNTEAFF TRBV5-1 - TRBJ1-1 -
TGTGCCAGCAGCGTTAGCCCCCAAGAGACCCAGTACTTC CASSVSPQETQYF TRBV7-2 - TRBJ2-5 -
TGTGCCAGCAGCTTACGGGAAGCTGAAGCTTTCTTT CASSLREAEAFF TRBV7-9 - TRBJ1-1 -
TGTGCCAGCAGCTTAAATCCGAGAAGCCCCCGGGAGACCCAGTACTTC CASSLNPRSPRETQYF TRBV7-2 - TRBJ2-5 -
TGCGCCAGCAGCTTGGACCTTGGTAGCGGGGGCCAAGAGACCCAGTACTTC CASSLDLGSGGQETQYF TRBV5-1 - TRBJ2-5 TRBD2
TGTGCCAGCAGCTTATCACAAATTAATGAAAAACTGTTTTTT CASSLSQINEKLFF TRBV11-2 - TRBJ1-4 -
TGTGCCAGCAGCTTAATGGGGGCGCAAGAGACCCAGTACTTC CASSLMGAQETQYF TRBV7-9 - TRBJ2-5 -
TGTGCCAGCAGCTCGGGACTGTACACTGAAGCTTTCTTT CASSSGLYTEAFF TRBV5-8 - TRBJ1-1 -
TGTGCCAGCAGCCCGGACGGACAGGGTAAAACTGAAGCTTTCTTT CASSPDGQGKTEAFF TRBV11-1 - TRBJ1-1 TRBD1
TGTGCCAGCAGTTTAGGGTTAAGGCGGGGGGACAAAGATACGCAGTATTTT CASSLGLRRGDKDTQYF TRBV7-2 - TRBJ2-3 TRBD2
TGTGCCAGCAGTTTAAGAGACTATGGCTACACCTTC CASSLRDYGYTF TRBV28 few TRBJ1-2 -
TGTGCCAGCAGCTTGGCGACAGGGGCCGTGAGGAATGAGCAGTTCTTC CASSLATGAVRNEQFF TRBV5-6 once TRBJ2-1 TRBD1
TGTGCTAGTGGTTTGGGTGGGGCTCACAGCGGGAACTATGGCTACACCTTC CASGLGGAHSGNYGYTF TRBV12-5 - TRBJ1-2 -
TGTGCCACCAGCAGAGTGGGGGCAAGCCAAGAGACCCAGTACTTC CATSRVGASQETQYF TRBV15 - TRBJ2-5 -
TGTGCCAGCAGTGAGTCTCACACTGAAGCTTTCTTT CASSESHTEAFF TRBV2 - TRBJ1-1 -
TGTGCCAGCAGTCCCGGGGACAGGTCTAATTCACCCCTCCACTTT CASSPGDRSNSPLHF TRBV6-5 - TRBJ1-6 TRBD1
TGTGCCAGCAGCTTGGAGGGACAGGGGCAAGAGACCCAGTACTTC CASSLEGQGQETQYF TRBV5-4 - TRBJ2-5 TRBD1
TGTGCCAGTGGTGACAGGCGGGTCGACGAGCAGTACTTC CASGDRRVDEQYF TRBV28 few TRBJ2-7 -
TGCAGCGCAGATCCGGGACAGGGGAGTGATGGCTACACCTTC CSADPGQGSDGYTF TRBV29-1 - TRBJ1-2 TRBD1